This TCR beta chain appears in the sequencing data of a study of blood T cells in healthy people across ages. Peripheral blood, about 9.3 milliliters per donor, was collected. The use of a sample-barcoded 5' primer and a J-beta primer mix characterized a second PCR of roughly 7 to 12 cycles. TCRdb re-called the 5' RACE reads with MiXCR, one entry per CDR3 protein. The table shows under 850,000 distinct CDR3 sequences, with roughly 40% occurring only once. On this clonotype itself: Antigen specificity is unknown.

Points from the study as a whole: Not knowing donor CMV status may have confounded expanded clonotype changes. Older age coincided with a roughly linear decline in TCR beta diversity per million T cells. Estimated diversity, derived from one million T cells, was regarded as an underestimate.

The sequenced material came from blood. The sequence was collected from a young man in good health.

CDR3 coding DNA: TGTGCCAGCAGCGTAGCCCAAGGGGATACAGATACGCAGTATTTT. Encoded protein: CASSVAQGDTDTQYF. The genes are TRBV9 and TRBJ2-3; D perhaps matches TRBD1 (5 bases). The V end lost 0 bases, the J end lost 3 bases, and 11 bases lay between the germline ends. The germline gives CDR1 SGDLS, CDR2 YYNGEE. CDR3 size: 15 residues.